Sequencing of this T cell receptor (beta chain) was carried out in a study of T cells after yellow fever vaccination. In TCRdb, the 5' RACE reads were re-called with MiXCR into one record per CDR3 protein. The sample yields some 220,000 distinct CDR3 sequences, less than 3.5% seen once. V dropped 10 bases and J dropped 7; count of bases not matched to a gene: 12. Germline-derived CDR1 and CDR2 are ENHRY and SYGVKD. The CDR3 has 13 amino acids. This clonotype occurred a few times. The specimen was CD4+ T cells sorted from PBMCs, collected 10 days after the yellow fever booster vaccination. The V call is TRBV10-3, the J call TRBJ1-1, with 7 bases identical to TRBD1. The receptor was derived from a young man who received the YFV17D yellow fever vaccine. The CDR3 protein is CATRGQGENEAFF. The CDR3 DNA reads TGTGCCACCCGGGGCCAGGGGGAGAATGAAGCTTTCTTT.